One sample yielded the 26 T cell receptor beta chains listed below, sequenced in a study of blood T cell repertoires in COVID-19. The data were produced by immunoSEQ multiplex PCR, yet TCRdb's version contains in-frame clones alone and is incomplete. The sample holds 200,000 to 250,000 clones, roughly 80% seen once. The sequenced material came from peripheral blood. Every receptor here comes from a woman in her seventies with COVID-19, enrolled during active disease.

The table lists this clone with a few counts. The chain is built from TRBV19 and TRBJ1-3, with 7 positions matching TRBD1. V shed 5 bases, J shed 2 bases, and the junction held 12 bases outside the gene matches. The CDR3 covers 17 residues. The germline V gene has CDR1 LNHDA and CDR2 SQIVND (reference sequence). The CDR3 coding sequence is TGTGCCAGTAGTCTCCGACCGGGACAGAGACCTGGAAACACCATATATTTT. It specifies CASSLRPGQRPGNTIYF.

This chain links TRBV6-6 with TRBJ2-1, with 8 nucleotides matching TRBD2. Germline V gene lookup returns CDR1 MNHNY and CDR2 SVGAGI (reference sequence). V gave up 5 bases and J gave up 4 bases; unmatched junction bases: 7. CDR3 length: 15 residues. CDR3 in DNA: TGTGCCAGCAGTCCCAAACTAGCGGCGTACAATGAGCAGTTCTTC. Residues: CASSPKLAAYNEQFF.

The chain carries TRBV5-1 and TRBJ2-3; 15 nucleotides match TRBD2. The CDR3 runs to 19 residues. Germline V lookup: CDR1 SGHRS, CDR2 YFSETQ. V shed 4 bases, J shed 6 bases, and the junction held 15 bases outside the gene matches. The CDR3 DNA is TGCGCCAGCAGCGGCGGACTAGCGGGAGGGCCTTTGGTAGAGGATACGCAGTATTTT. Translating gives CASSGGLAGGPLVEDTQYF. The full variable domain, in which reference TRBV5-1 and TRBJ2-3 provide the parts outside the CDR3, is KAGVTQTPRYLIKTRGQQVTLSCSPISGHRSVSWYQQTPGQGLQFLFEYFSETQRNKGNFPGRFSGRQFSNSRSEMNVSTLELGDSALYLCASSGGLAGGPLVEDTQYFGPGTRLTVL.

This chain connects TRBV7-2 to TRBJ1-1; TRBD1 aligns across 7 bases. This CDR3 is built from 14 residues. The V and J ends lost 1 base and 3 bases, in that order; junction bases with no gene match: 2. The germline V gene encodes CDR1 SGHTA and CDR2 FQGNSA. CDR3 in DNA: TGTGCCAGCAGCTTAGGGACAGGATACACTGAAGCTTTCTTT. Protein product: CASSLGTGYTEAFF.

V and J are TRBV12-3 or TRBV12-4 and TRBJ1-3; D perhaps matches TRBD1 (6 bases). This CDR3 is built from 12 residues. V was cut by 7 bases and J by 9 bases, with 13 bases left in between. CDR3 residues: CASTEQGVTIYF. In nucleotides, the CDR3 is TGTGCCAGCACCGAACAGGGAGTCACCATATATTTT.

The gene calls are TRBV19 and TRBJ2-3, with D perhaps matching TRBD2 (6 bases). Germline V lookup: CDR1 LNHDA, CDR2 SQIVND (reference sequence). V lost 3 bases to trimming and J lost 5 bases, with 12 bases between them. The CDR3 loop spans 14 amino acids. CDR3 protein: CASSIREGGDTQYF. The CDR3 DNA sequence: TGTGCCAGTAGTATCAGAGAGGGAGGAGATACGCAGTATTTT.

The chain uses TRBV7-3 and TRBJ2-2, with D tentatively TRBD1 (7 bases). The CDR3 sequence is 16 residues long. V shed 0 bases and J shed 4 bases, with 12 bases lying between them. CDR1 and CDR2 (germline): SGHTA, FQGTGA. CDR3 sequence: CASSLTGRGVTGELFF. In DNA, the CDR3 is TGTGCCAGCAGCTTAACCGGCAGGGGGGTCACCGGGGAGCTGTTTTTT.

This chain connects TRBV5-6 to TRBJ1-1; D is uncertain. This CDR3 contains 13 residues. The V and J ends lost 6 bases and 0 bases respectively, with 9 bases between them. Germline V lookup: CDR1 SGHDT, CDR2 YYEEEE. The DNA of the CDR3 is TGTGCCAGCAACCTCGGGGTGAACACTGAAGCTTTCTTT. Translated, it gives CASNLGVNTEAFF. The variable domain in full, completed from reference TRBV5-6 and TRBJ1-1, reads DAGVTQSPTHLIKTRGQQVTLRCSPKSGHDTVSWYQQALGQGPQFIFQYYEEEERQRGNFPDRFSGHQFPNYSSELNVNALLLGDSALYLCASNLGVNTEAFFGQGTRLTVV.

This rearrangement joins TRBV28 to TRBJ2-3; possible D gene TRBD1, 6 bases. Between the trimmed V and J ends, which lost 10 bases and 2 bases, there was a span of 19 bases. The CDR3 is 15 residues long. Germline CDR1 reads MDHEN; CDR2 reads SYDVKM. The CDR3 bases are TGTGCCACCCTGAGAGGGGGAGACTTCACAGATACGCAGTATTTT. This encodes CATLRGGDFTDTQYF.

The V and J genes are TRBV6-5 and TRBJ1-2; 8 bases align to TRBD1. Germline CDR1 and CDR2: MNHEY and SVGAGI. The CDR3 is 11 residues long. J was trimmed by 6 bases and V by 10 bases; bases with no gene match: 4. CDR3 amino acids: CAIQGADGYTF. For the CDR3, the DNA is TGTGCCATTCAGGGGGCTGATGGCTACACCTTC.

The gene calls are TRBV27 and TRBJ1-2; 9 positions match TRBD1. Losses at the gene ends were 4 bases for V and 4 bases for J; bases not matched to a gene: 16. There are 18 residues in the CDR3. In germline, CDR1 is MNHEY, CDR2 SMNVEV (reference sequence). CDR3 protein: CASSSYMTGTGNIYGYTF. The CDR3, as DNA: TGTGCCAGCAGTTCCTACATGACCGGGACAGGGAATATCTATGGCTACACCTTC.

This chain links TRBV4-1 with TRBJ1-1; D is ambiguous. There are 14 residues in the CDR3. The ends were cut back, 2 bases at V and 1 base at J, with 8 bases in the middle. Germline-derived CDR1 and CDR2 are MGHRA and YSYEKL. CDR3: CASSQREANTEAFF. In nucleotides, the CDR3 is TGCGCCAGCAGCCAACGGGAGGCGAACACTGAAGCTTTCTTT.

The chain carries TRBV11-3 and TRBJ2-2, with 9 bases aligning to TRBD1. This CDR3 comprises 14 residues. V dropped 8 bases and J dropped 7; count of bases not matched to a gene: 8. Germline V lookup: CDR1 SGHNT, CDR2 YENEEA. CDR3: CASYRGQGRGELFF. The CDR3 bases are TGTGCCAGCTACCGCGGACAGGGGCGCGGGGAGCTGTTTTTT.

This rearrangement joins TRBV28 to TRBJ1-2; tentatively, D is TRBD1 (5 bases). This CDR3 is built from 12 residues. V gave up 2 bases and J gave up 11 bases, with 12 bases separating them. CDR1 is MDHEN and CDR2 is SYDVKM in the germline V gene. The CDR3 nucleotides read TGTGCCAGCAGTTTAAAACAGGTGGGGTACACCTTC. As protein: CASSLKQVGYTF.

The V gene is TRBV4-2, the J gene TRBJ1-4, with 8 bases that match TRBD1. The germline V gene has CDR1 LGHNA and CDR2 YNFKEQ. The CDR3 is 18 amino acids. V was clipped by 4 bases and J by 2 bases; unmatched bases: 12. Written as DNA, the CDR3 is TGTGCCAGCAGCCCTACCGGGACAGGATTGGAGACTAATGAAAAACTGTTTTTT. Translating gives CASSPTGTGLETNEKLFF.

The gene calls are TRBV12-3 or TRBV12-4 and TRBJ1-3; tentative D call: TRBD1 (5 bases). This CDR3 region has 13 residues. The V gene lost 6 bases and the J gene lost 3 bases, with 9 bases spanning the gap. The CDR3 DNA is TGTGCCAGCAGCCCCAGGGTTGGAAACACCATATATTTT. Its protein product is CASSPRVGNTIYF.

This clone was counted only a few times. This chain uses TRBV10-3 with TRBJ1-6, with a possible D match to TRBD1 (6 bases). This CDR3 contains 14 residues. The ends were cut back, 10 bases at V and 5 bases at J, with 15 bases in the middle. CDR1 is ENHRY and CDR2 is SYGVKD in the germline V gene. Here the CDR3 DNA reads TGTGCCACGAGCCCGACAGGAGATAATTCACCCCTCCACTTT. Amino acids: CATSPTGDNSPLHF.

J is TRBJ1-1 and V is TRBV9; a weak D match, TRBD1 (5 bases). The CDR3 consists of 17 residues. Trimming removed 0 bases from V and 0 bases from J, with 15 bases in between. CDR1 SGDLS and CDR2 YYNGEE come from the germline V gene. The CDR3: CASSVDGSGPLNTEAFF. CDR3 bases: TGTGCCAGCAGCGTAGATGGGTCAGGGCCCTTGAACACTGAAGCTTTCTTT. The full variable domain, with the rest looked up from reference TRBV9 and TRBJ1-1, is DSGVTQTPKHLITATGQRVTLRCSPRSGDLSVYWYQQSLDQGLQFLIQYYNGEERAKGNILERFSAQQFPDLHSELNLSSLELGDSALYFCASSVDGSGPLNTEAFFGQGTRLTVV.

The chain carries TRBV28 and TRBJ2-7; D perhaps matches TRBD2 (5 bases). Germline CDR1 MDHEN, CDR2 SYDVKM. The CDR3 is 14 residues long. V dropped 6 bases and J dropped 1 base, with 13 bases sitting between them. The CDR3 sequence: CASRGVGRSYEQYF. The CDR3 nucleotides are TGTGCCAGCAGGGGAGTGGGTAGATCCTACGAGCAGTACTTC.

CDR3 region: CASSRQDVNYGYTF. The CDR3, as DNA: TGTGCCAGCAGCAGACAGGACGTTAACTATGGCTACACCTTC. The V gene is TRBV3-1 (or the pseudogene TRBV3-2), the J gene TRBJ1-2, with a tentative D call TRBD1 (6 bases). Germline V CDR1 and CDR2: LGHDT, YNNKEL (reference sequence). The CDR3 extends over 14 amino acids. V lost 5 bases, J lost 1 base, and 11 bases lay in between.

The rearrangement joins TRBV7-3 to TRBJ2-4; D may be TRBD2 (5 bases). CDR3 length: 13 amino acids. Germline CDR1 is SGHTA and CDR2 is FQGTGA. Trimming shortened V by 1 base and J by 10 bases, and 11 bases separated the two germline ends. The CDR3 nucleotides read TGTGCCAGCAGCTTAAGGGGAGAAACGATTCAGTACTTC. Amino acids: CASSLRGETIQYF.

The gene calls are TRBV27 and TRBJ2-1; D perhaps matches TRBD2 (5 bases). CDR3 length: 12 residues. The germline V and J ends were trimmed by 5 bases and 12 bases, with 14 bases remaining between them. Germline loops: CDR1 MNHEY, CDR2 SMNVEV (reference sequence). CDR3 nucleotide sequence: TGTGCCAGCAGTCGGCCGGGCCGGGGGCAGTTCTTC. This encodes CASSRPGRGQFF.

The CDR3 protein is CASSPKGQDPGANVLTF. The CDR3 DNA sequence: TGTGCCAGCAGCCCAAAGGGACAGGACCCTGGGGCCAACGTCCTGACTTTC. The genes are TRBV7-9 and TRBJ2-6; 8 bases are a match to TRBD1. V trimming: 5 bases; J trimming: 2 bases; junction bases outside the gene matches: 8. CDR3 length: 17 residues. Germline CDR1 reads SEHNR; CDR2 reads FQNEAQ (reference sequence).

In DNA, the CDR3 is TGTGCCAGCAGCCAACTCGGGGGGAATGAGCAGTTCTTC. The encoded protein is CASSQLGGNEQFF. The V call is TRBV3-1 (or the pseudogene TRBV3-2), the J call TRBJ2-1; the match to TRBD2 covers 7 bases. V dropped 2 bases and J dropped 7; count of bases not matched to a gene: 2. The CDR3 runs 13 residues. Germline V CDR1 and CDR2: LGHDT, YNNKEL (reference sequence).

V gene TRBV5-1 combines with J gene TRBJ2-1; 7 bases fit TRBD1. CDR3 length: 14 residues. The germline gives CDR1 SGHRS, CDR2 YFSETQ. Trimming removed 4 bases from V and 5 bases from J; junction bases left unmatched: 6. The CDR3 region has the DNA TGCGCCAGCAGCCGGGGACAGCTAAACAATGAGCAGTTCTTC. This translates into CASSRGQLNNEQFF.

J is TRBJ2-1 and V is TRBV29-1, with D perhaps TRBD2 (6 bases). This CDR3 is 13 amino acids long. Germline V gene sequence: CDR1 SQVTM, CDR2 ANQGSEA. Between the trimmed V and J ends, which lost 8 bases and 7 bases, there was a span of 18 bases. This CDR3 is CSIRPGGGNEQFF. The CDR3 DNA follows: TGCAGCATCCGCCCCGGAGGAGGGAATGAGCAGTTCTTC.